The 9 T cell receptor beta chains in this list originate from one sample, sequenced in a study of Graves' ophthalmopathy and Graves' hyperthyroidism. RNA transcripts provided the template for amplifying TCR beta CDR3 regions. An initial RT-PCR round employing HTBI primers preceded a second-round multiplex PCR. One entry per CDR3 protein, called by TCRdb with MiXCR from the multiplex PCR reads. The sample contains about 39,000 distinct CDR3 sequences, around half of which appear only once. Sequencing used peripheral blood. The receptors here all came from an adult woman with stable Graves' hyperthyroidism.

This clonotype was seen at least ten times. V and J are TRBV7-8 and TRBJ1-1; D possibly corresponds to TRBD1 (5 bases). Per germline, CDR1 SGHVS and CDR2 FQNEAQ. This CDR3 is built from 13 residues. V gave up 10 bases and J gave up 1 base, with 13 bases separating them. The CDR3 here is CATRGPENTEAFF. In DNA form, the CDR3 reads TGTGCCACCCGGGGACCGGAGAACACTGAAGCTTTCTTT.

The rearrangement joins TRBV6-5 to TRBJ2-2; 10 bases are shared with TRBD2. The CDR3 is 16 amino acids. Germline loops: CDR1 MNHEY, CDR2 SVGAGI. With 2 bases clipped from V and 10 bases from J, the junction kept 10 bases outside the gene matches. CDR3: CASSYRAGGNTKELFF. The CDR3 bases are TGTGCCAGCAGTTACCGAGCGGGAGGGAACACCAAGGAGCTGTTTTTT.

This clonotype showed up many times. CDR3 bases: TGTGCCAGCAGCTTTAGTAGGGAGGGACTTACAGATACGCAGTATTTT. It encodes CASSFSREGLTDTQYF. The V gene is TRBV7-9, the J gene TRBJ2-3; 7 bases match TRBD2. This CDR3 spans 16 amino acids. Germline lookup yields CDR1 SEHNR and CDR2 FQNEAQ (reference sequence). V dropped 3 bases and J dropped 3; count of bases not matched to a gene: 9. Filled out from reference TRBV7-9 and TRBJ2-3, the complete variable domain reads DTGVSQNPRHKITKRGQNVTFRCDPISEHNRLYWYRQTLGQGPEFLTYFQNEAQLEKSRLLSDRFSAERPKGSFSTLEIQRTEQGDSAMYLCASSFSREGLTDTQYFGPGTRLTVL.

With regard to this clonotype: A read error may produce the germline difference seen at one junction end. The CDR3 DNA reads as TGCGCCAGCAGCCAAGATTTGGGGACAGGGGGCAAAGACTATGGCTACACCTTC. Translating gives CASSQDLGTGGKDYGYTF. The gene calls are TRBV7-3 and TRBJ1-2, with 12 bases aligning to TRBD1. The V gene's germline CDR1 is SGHTA and CDR2 FQGTGA. The CDR3 is 18 amino acids.

A few counts support this clonotype. The chain carries TRBV29-1 and TRBJ1-1, with 10 nucleotides matching TRBD1. Germline V gene lookup returns CDR1 SQVTM and CDR2 ANQGSEA. Trimming cost V 4 bases and J 0 bases; bases outside gene matches: 5. The CDR3 covers 15 residues. The DNA for the CDR3 is TGCAGCGTTGGGACAGGGGGACAGCTGAACACTGAAGCTTTCTTT. It yields the protein CSVGTGGQLNTEAFF.

This clonotype appeared many times. The chain has TRBV5-1 and TRBJ2-5; 9 bases are shared with TRBD1. Germline CDR1 reads SGHRS; CDR2 reads YFSETQ. With 0 bases clipped from V and 6 bases from J, the junction kept 3 bases outside the gene matches. This CDR3 region has 14 residues. This chain's CDR3 is CASSLDGQGQTQYF. CDR3 nucleotide sequence: TGCGCCAGCAGCTTGGACGGACAGGGGCAGACCCAGTACTTC.

The chain employs TRBV7-3 and TRBJ1-2, with TRBD1 identical over 7 bases. Germline lookup yields CDR1 SGHTA and CDR2 FQGTGA. CDR3 size: 14 residues. Losses at the gene ends were 2 bases for V and 1 base for J; bases not matched to a gene: 1. DNA of the CDR3: TGTGCCAGCAGCTTAGACAGGGATAACTATGGCTACACCTTC. Encoded protein: CASSLDRDNYGYTF.

The chain is built from TRBV7-8 and TRBJ2-7; a weak D match, TRBD2 (6 bases). V was trimmed by 6 bases and J by 7 bases, leaving 10 bases between them. The CDR3 runs 11 residues. Germline assignment: CDR1 SGHVS and CDR2 FQNEAQ. CDR3 sequence reads: CASSPGTEQYF. DNA of the CDR3: TGTGCCAGCAGTCCCGGGACTGAGCAGTACTTC.

This clonotype has ten or more counts. This chain joins TRBV6-1 and TRBJ2-3; 7 bases map to TRBD2. Germline CDR1 reads MNHNS; CDR2 reads SASEGT. V dropped 5 bases and J dropped 3; count of bases not matched to a gene: 2. There are 13 residues in the CDR3. The CDR3 protein is CASSTGRTDTQYF. Written as DNA, the CDR3 is TGTGCCAGCAGTACCGGGAGGACAGATACGCAGTATTTT.